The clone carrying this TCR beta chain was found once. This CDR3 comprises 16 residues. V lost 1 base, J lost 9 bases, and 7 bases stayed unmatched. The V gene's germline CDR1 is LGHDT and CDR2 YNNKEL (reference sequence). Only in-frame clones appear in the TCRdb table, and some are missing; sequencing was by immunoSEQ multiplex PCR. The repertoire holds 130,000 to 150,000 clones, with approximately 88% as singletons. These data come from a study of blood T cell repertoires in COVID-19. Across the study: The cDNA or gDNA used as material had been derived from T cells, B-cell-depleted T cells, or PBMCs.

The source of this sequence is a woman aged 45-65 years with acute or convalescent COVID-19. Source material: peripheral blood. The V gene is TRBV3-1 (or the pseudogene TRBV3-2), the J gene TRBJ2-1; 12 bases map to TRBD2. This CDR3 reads CASSQGLAGGTGEQFF. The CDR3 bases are TGTGCCAGCAGCCAAGGTCTAGCGGGGGGGACGGGTGAGCAGTTCTTC.